The T cell receptor (beta chain) under discussion was sequenced for a study of blood T cell repertoires in COVID-19. Study context: The samples span acute and convalescent COVID-19 from the United States, Italy and Spain. In each case, the material was cDNA or gDNA derived from T cells, B-cell-depleted T cells, or PBMCs.

Looked up from germline, CDR1 is SEHNR and CDR2 is FQNEAQ (reference sequence). The CDR3 is 12 residues long. Trimming left V 5 bases short and J 9 bases short, with 13 bases between. Original data processing: Reference gene primer amplification in the assay estimated nucleated cell counts. TCRdb's table, derived via immunoSEQ multiplex PCR, lists solely in-frame clones and lacks some. V and J calls and clone size are copied from that table; D and trimming were computed from the DNA. This sample has 20,000 to 30,000 clones, with around four fifths found just once. This TCR was recovered from a man at least 80 years old with active or convalescent COVID-19. This chain joins TRBV7-9 and TRBJ1-1; D gene ambiguous. Sequencing was done on a sample of peripheral blood. The CDR3 here is CASSLSMVQAFF. In nucleotides, the CDR3 is TGTGCCAGCAGCCTCAGTATGGTCCAAGCTTTCTTT.